This T cell receptor (beta chain) was identified in a study of cytomegalovirus exposure and HLA in healthy donors. General observations from the study: When analyzed later, a missense DCLRE1C variant was found to be linked to TCR beta V- and J-gene trimming.

About this clone itself: What it binds is unknown.

This CDR3 has 14 residues. Germline assignment: CDR1 SGHTA and CDR2 FQGTGA. V dropped 0 bases and J dropped 11 bases, with 16 bases sitting between them. The PCR was carried out with 60 Vbeta primers and 13 Jbeta primers. This table comes from immunoSEQ multiplex PCR, and its TCRdb copy is limited to in-frame clones, with some not included. The table has approximately 200,000 clones, 65% to 90% seen once; the top ten hold just over 1.4%. This chain joins TRBV7-3 and TRBJ1-1; D unclear. Sequenced: PBMCs. The clonotype originates from a girl aged 10-17 years in good health and CMV-seronegative. The CDR3 DNA reads as TGTGCCAGCAGCTTAACGCCGGTAAATGCGGCGGCTTTCTTT. As protein: CASSLTPVNAAAFF.